This TCR beta chain was sequenced in a study of metastatic and nonmetastatic thyroid tumors. Overall study context: The study looked at repertoires side by side in blood and in tumor or nodule tissue from malignant and benign thyroid patients.

The V segment lost 1 base and the J segment 1 base; nucleotides outside the gene matches: 3. Germline CDR1 is DFQATT and CDR2 is SNEGSKA (reference sequence). The CDR3 has 17 amino acids. This clone was counted ten times or more. Thyroid surgery had not been preceded by any treatment in any patient. In the original workflow: The study built a papillary thyroid cancer distant-metastasis classifier from CDR3 differences across clinicopathological groups. Through MiXCR, TCRdb re-clonotyped the PCR reads. TCRdb's processing, not the study's, gives the V and J calls here. The repertoire includes about 43,000 clones, more than 3% of them detected once, and approximately 9.6% sits in the top ten.

The rearrangement uses TRBV20-1 and TRBJ2-2; 13 bases map to TRBD2. The clonotype comes from a female donor with papillary thyroid cancer or a benign thyroid nodule (not recorded which). Some clones in this sample may be carry-over from other donors' samples. Source material: blood. CDR3 residues: CSARGTSGSENTGELFF. CDR3 coding DNA: TGCAGTGCTAGAGGGACTAGCGGGAGCGAGAACACCGGGGAGCTGTTTTTT.